These T cell receptor beta chains were read from a single sample in a study of human thymus T cells. The data were produced by immunoSEQ multiplex PCR, yet TCRdb's version contains in-frame clones alone and is incomplete. This table has some 46,000 clones, roughly 94% appearing once. Sequencing was done on a sample of blood. These receptors originate from a girl in the first two years of life with a congenital heart defect but otherwise immunologically healthy. Each CDR3 is given with its conserved first and last residue. Fields, in order: clone size, J gene, D gene, V gene, CDR3 DNA, CDR3 protein. A D gene is named only where the DNA matches it firmly. A row's size may be missing; if present it is once, few, many or a size class.

. | TRBJ2-7 | . | TRBV6-6 | TGTGCCAGCAGTTACGGGGGCGGGGCCCCCTACGAGCAGTACTTC | CASSYGGGAPYEQYF
. | TRBJ2-3 | . | TRBV29-1 | TGCAGCCTTGGAAACACAGATACGCAGTATTTT | CSLGNTDTQYF
. | TRBJ1-2 | . | TRBV5-6 | TGTGCCAGCAGCTTGGGGGGACTTGACAGACTATATGGCTACACCTTC | CASSLGGLDRLYGYTF
. | TRBJ2-7 | . | TRBV5-1 | TGCGCCAGCAGTCCGACAGGCCCTACTTCCTACGAGCAGTACTTC | CASSPTGPTSYEQYF
. | TRBJ1-1 | TRBD1 | TRBV5-8 | TGTGCCAGCAGCTACGGGACAGCGCTCACTGAAGCTTTCTTT | CASSYGTALTEAFF
. | TRBJ2-3 | TRBD2 | TRBV29-1 | TGCAGCGTGGATCTAGCGGGGTTTTCCGATACGCAGTATTTT | CSVDLAGFSDTQYF
once | TRBJ2-7 | TRBD2 | TRBV19 | TGTGCCAGTAGTGCCCTAGCGGGAGCCTACGAGCAGTACTTC | CASSALAGAYEQYF
. | TRBJ2-7 | . | TRBV4-1 | TGCGCCAGCAGCCAATTAGTCTACGAGCAGTACTTC | CASSQLVYEQYF
. | TRBJ2-7 | TRBD2 | TRBV19 | TGTGCCAGTACCCAGCGGCTAGCGGATCGCTACGAGCAGTACTTC | CASTQRLADRYEQYF
. | TRBJ2-3 | TRBD2 | TRBV4-2 | TGTGCCAGCAGCCAATTCCGATCCGGGAGGGACACAGATACGCAGTATTTT | CASSQFRSGRDTDTQYF
. | TRBJ1-1 | TRBD1 | TRBV5-4 | TGTGCCAGCAGCCACCGGACAGGCCCAGATGGGGCTTTCTTT | CASSHRTGPDGAFF
. | TRBJ2-2 | . | TRBV15 | TGTGCCACCAGCAGAGGGCAGCCGAACACCGGGGAGCTGTTTTTT | CATSRGQPNTGELFF
. | TRBJ2-7 | . | TRBV5-8 | TGTGCCAGCAGTCTCTGGGACCGCGAGCAGTACTTC | CASSLWDREQYF
. | TRBJ1-1 | . | TRBV2 | TGTGCCAGCAGGAAGGACAGTAGTCCTGAAGCTTTCTTT | CASRKDSSPEAFF
. | TRBJ1-1 | . | TRBV4-2 | TGTGCCAGCAGCCAAGTGCTGGGGGGCACTGAAGCTTTCTTT | CASSQVLGGTEAFF
. | TRBJ2-1 | TRBD2 | TRBV29-1 | TGCAGCGTTACTCGGGAGGGCCATCTCGCCCATGAGCAGTTCTTC | CSVTREGHLAHEQFF
. | TRBJ1-2 | TRBD1 | TRBV5-1 | TGCGCCAGCAGCACAGGGGCGGTGAACTATGGCTACACCTTC | CASSTGAVNYGYTF
. | TRBJ1-4 | . | TRBV4-1 | TGCGCCAGCAGCCCTCGGGTGGATGCAACTAATGAAAAACTGTTTTTT | CASSPRVDATNEKLFF
. | TRBJ2-3 | . | TRBV28 | TGTGCCAGTTCGGTCCCCCCCACAGATACGCAGTATTTT | CASSVPPTDTQYF
. | TRBJ2-3 | . | TRBV5-8 | TGTGCCAGCAGCCTCCGCCTAAGTAGCACAGATACGCAGTATTTT | CASSLRLSSTDTQYF
. | TRBJ2-1 | . | TRBV9 | TGTGCCAGCAGCCCCCCCCCAAGTCAGGGTCCCTACAATGAGCAGTTCTTC | CASSPPPSQGPYNEQFF
. | TRBJ1-5 | . | TRBV7-9 | TGTGCCAGCAGCTCGCCCTATCAGCCCCAGCATTTT | CASSSPYQPQHF
once | TRBJ2-3 | . | TRBV10-1 | TGCGCCAGCAGCGCTACAGGAGGTAGCACAGATACGCAGTATTTT | CASSATGGSTDTQYF
. | TRBJ1-5 | . | TRBV27 | TGTGCCAGCAGTTTCAACAGAAATCAGCCCCAGCATTTT | CASSFNRNQPQHF
. | TRBJ2-5 | TRBD1 | TRBV5-1 | TGCGCCAGCAGCTTGGGGACAGGGGGGACCCAGTACTTC | CASSLGTGGTQYF
. | TRBJ2-2 | TRBD2 | TRBV9 | TGTGCCAGCAGCGTAGTTGGCGCGGGAGCCGGGGAGCTGTTTTTT | CASSVVGAGAGELFF
. | TRBJ2-7 | . | TRBV2 | TGTGCCAGCAGGGGAGGGGGGTACGAGCAGTACTTC | CASRGGGYEQYF
. | TRBJ1-2 | . | TRBV15 | TGTGCCACCAGCTCACATTCTGAGGGCTACACCTTC | CATSSHSEGYTF
once | TRBJ2-5 | . | TRBV27 | TGTGCCAGCAGTAAACGGGATACGTACCAAGAGACCCAGTACTTC | CASSKRDTYQETQYF
. | TRBJ2-3 | . | TRBV5-1 | TGCGCCAGCAGCTTGGGTGAGAGCATTTTCACAGATACGCAGTATTTT | CASSLGESIFTDTQYF
. | TRBJ2-3 | . | TRBV5-1 | TGCGCCAGCAGCCGGGACAGCACAGATACGCAGTATTTT | CASSRDSTDTQYF
. | TRBJ2-3 | TRBD2 | TRBV30 | TGTGCCTGGACCGGGACTAGCGGAGGCACAGATACGCAGTATTTT | CAWTGTSGGTDTQYF
once | TRBJ2-1 | TRBD2 | TRBV13 | TGTGCCAGCAGCCGACTAGCGGGAGTATTTAATGAGCAGTTCTTC | CASSRLAGVFNEQFF
. | TRBJ2-3 | . | TRBV19 | TGTGCCAGTAGTTCCGTCCACACAGATACGCAGTATTTT | CASSSVHTDTQYF
. | TRBJ2-2 | . | TRBV10-3 | TGTGCCATCTATTCAGGGACCGGGGAGCTGTTTTTT | CAIYSGTGELFF
. | TRBJ2-5 | . | TRBV29-1 | TGCAGCGTTCCCGGGGGCCCCCAAGAGACCCAGTACTTC | CSVPGGPQETQYF
. | TRBJ2-7 | . | TRBV5-5 | TGTGCCAGCAGCTCGATGCCTGTCGAGCAGTACTTC | CASSSMPVEQYF
. | TRBJ1-4 | . | TRBV19 | TGTGCCAGTAGTATCGAGCGGGAAAAACTGTTTTTT | CASSIEREKLFF